A single sample is the source of the 7 T cell receptor beta chains below, sequenced in a study of cytomegalovirus exposure and HLA in healthy donors. PCR involved 60 Vbeta and 13 Jbeta primers. Method: immunoSEQ multiplex PCR; TCRdb's copy keeps in-frame clones and lacks some. The table lists around 160,000 clones, approximately 83% of them singletons. Sequenced sample: PBMCs. The receptors here all came from a man aged 18 to 35 in good health and CMV-seropositive.

This clone has more than one count but fewer than ten. The chain carries TRBV6-1 and TRBJ2-7; TRBD1 matches 7 bases. Unmatched junction bases numbered 7, after V lost 4 bases and J lost 1 base. The germline gives CDR1 MNHNS, CDR2 SASEGT. The length of the CDR3 is 15 residues. The CDR3 loop reads CASSAGTVGSYEQYF. The DNA of the CDR3 is TGTGCCAGCAGTGCCGGGACAGTGGGGTCCTACGAGCAGTACTTC.

V gene TRBV6-5 combines with J gene TRBJ1-1; no clear D gene. Germline V gives CDR1 MNHEY, CDR2 SVGAGI. The CDR3 has 15 amino acids. The V gene lost 6 bases and the J gene lost 5 bases, with 19 bases spanning the gap. CDR3 amino acids: CASSRPIGPGTEAFF. Here the CDR3 DNA reads TGTGCCAGCAGCAGACCCATAGGGCCGGGAACTGAAGCTTTCTTT.

This rearrangement joins TRBV30 to TRBJ2-2; 14 positions match TRBD2. The junction had 9 bases not matched to a gene; V was cut back by 6 bases and J by 0 bases. Germline values: CDR1 GTSNPN, CDR2 SVGIG (reference sequence). The CDR3 runs to 18 residues. CDR3 amino acids: CACPRLAGGLANTGELFF. CDR3 nucleotides: TGTGCCTGCCCGAGACTAGCGGGGGGGCTCGCGAACACCGGGGAGCTGTTTTTT.

The gene calls are TRBV2 and TRBJ2-5, with D tentatively TRBD2 (6 bases). In germline, CDR1 is SNHLY, CDR2 FYNNEI. V lost 1 base, J lost 5 bases, and 11 bases lay in between. The CDR3 runs 14 residues. CDR3 loop: CASSEGGDPETQYF. In DNA, the CDR3 is TGTGCCAGCAGTGAAGGGGGGGACCCTGAGACCCAGTACTTC.

The V call is TRBV19, the J call TRBJ2-1; TRBD1 might be the D (6 bases). V was cut by 3 bases and J by 7 bases, with 10 bases left in between. Germline CDR1 reads LNHDA; CDR2 reads SQIVND (reference sequence). The CDR3 loop spans 13 amino acids. For the CDR3, the DNA is TGTGCCAGTAGTATTACAGGGACGAATGAGCAGTTCTTC. It yields the protein CASSITGTNEQFF.

V gene TRBV5-1 combines with J gene TRBJ1-2, with D possibly TRBD1 on 6 matching bases. CDR3 size: 13 residues. Germline CDR1 and CDR2: SGHRS and YFSETQ. V was clipped by 4 bases and J by 2 bases, with 9 bases between them. This CDR3 is CASSTGQNYGYTF. The CDR3 nucleotides read TGCGCCAGCAGCACGGGACAAAACTATGGCTACACCTTC.

The V gene is TRBV9, the J gene TRBJ2-7, with 11 bases identical to TRBD1. This CDR3 region has 13 residues. Germline V CDR1 and CDR2: SGDLS, YYNGEE. Germline trimming cut 7 bases from V and 3 bases from J; bases unmatched to any gene: 3. CDR3 nucleotide sequence: TGTGCCAGCGGGGGACAGGGGGGCTACGAGCAGTACTTC. Translation: CASGGQGGYEQYF.